This section outlines one T cell receptor (beta chain) sequence together with its context. Its antigen is unidentified. This sample was included in a study of beta chain features in type 1 diabetes. Study-level points and caveats: Equally in patients and controls, shorter templates might have been favored by PCR.

The authors sorted CD4+ naive, central memory, regulatory and stem cell-like memory cells via CD45RO/CCR7/CD25/CD127/CD95/CD27. Sorted cells reached over 98% purity in every population. Sequenced material consisted of expressed TCRB transcripts (all of the isolated RNA was reverse transcribed). Approximately 3.6 million reads per sample were averaged for naive, central memory and regulatory samples. Profiling relied on immunoSEQ multiplex PCR, and the TCRdb table lists in-frame clones only, not all of them. The table lists around 500,000 clones, about an eighth of them singletons, with over 0.035% in the top ten. Germline-derived CDR1 and CDR2 are MDHEN and SYDVKM. There are 16 residues in the CDR3. V dropped 8 bases and J dropped 0 bases, with 14 bases sitting between them.

The source is a woman under 30 in good health. V gene TRBV28 combines with J gene TRBJ2-6; unclear D gene. The material sequenced was naive CD4+ T cells from blood. The chain's CDR3 is CASSLFTFSGANVLTF. CDR3 nucleotide sequence: TGTGCCAGCTCCTTATTCACCTTCTCTGGGGCCAACGTCCTGACTTTC.